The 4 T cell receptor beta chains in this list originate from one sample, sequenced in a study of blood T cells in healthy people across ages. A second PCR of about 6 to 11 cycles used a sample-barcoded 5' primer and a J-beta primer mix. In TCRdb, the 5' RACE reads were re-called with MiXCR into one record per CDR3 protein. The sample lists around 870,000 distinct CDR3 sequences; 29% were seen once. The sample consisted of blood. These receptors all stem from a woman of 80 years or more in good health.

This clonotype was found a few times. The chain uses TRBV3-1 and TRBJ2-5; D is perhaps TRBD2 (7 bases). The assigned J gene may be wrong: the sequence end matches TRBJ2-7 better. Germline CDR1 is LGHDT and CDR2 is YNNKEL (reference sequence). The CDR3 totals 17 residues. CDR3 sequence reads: CASSQEWGGGRGGEQYF. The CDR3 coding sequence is TGTGCCAGCAGCCAAGAGTGGGGGGGCGGCCGGGGTGGCGAGCAGTACTTC.

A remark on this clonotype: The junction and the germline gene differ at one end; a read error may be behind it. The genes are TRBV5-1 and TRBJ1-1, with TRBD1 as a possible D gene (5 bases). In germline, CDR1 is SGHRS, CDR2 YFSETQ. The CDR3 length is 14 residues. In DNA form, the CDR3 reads TGTGCCAGCAGTTTATGGACAAGGAACACTGAAGCTTTCTTT. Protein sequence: CASSLWTRNTEAFF. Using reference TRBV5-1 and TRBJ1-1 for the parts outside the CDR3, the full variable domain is KAGVTQTPRYLIKTRGQQVTLSCSPISGHRSVSWYQQTPGQGLQFLFEYFSETQRNKGNFPGRFSGRQFSNSRSEMNVSTLELGDSALYLCASSLWTRNTEAFFGQGTRLTVV.

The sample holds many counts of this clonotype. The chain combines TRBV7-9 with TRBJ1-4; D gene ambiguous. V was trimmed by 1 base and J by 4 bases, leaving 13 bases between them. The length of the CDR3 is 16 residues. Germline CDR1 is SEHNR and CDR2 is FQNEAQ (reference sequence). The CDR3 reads CASSLGSGMNNEKLFF. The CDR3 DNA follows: TGTGCCAGCAGCTTAGGTTCCGGGATGAATAATGAAAAACTGTTTTTT.

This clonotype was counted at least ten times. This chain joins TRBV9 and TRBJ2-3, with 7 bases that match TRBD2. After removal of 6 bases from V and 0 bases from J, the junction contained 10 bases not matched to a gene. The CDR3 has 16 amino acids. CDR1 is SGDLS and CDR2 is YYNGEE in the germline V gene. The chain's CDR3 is CASTPRGGGSTDTQYF. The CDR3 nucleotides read TGTGCCAGCACCCCCCGCGGCGGGGGAAGCACAGATACGCAGTATTTT.